The present T cell receptor (beta chain) was sequenced within a study of blood T cell repertoires in COVID-19. As for the study in general: T cells, B-cell-depleted T cells, or PBMCs provided the cDNA or gDNA that served as material.

Germline CDR1 and CDR2: GTSNPN and SVGIG (reference sequence). This CDR3 is 12 amino acids long. Trimming removed 1 base from V and 2 bases from J, with 5 bases in between. Original analysis: Reference gene primer amplification yielded estimated nucleated cell counts. Generated by immunoSEQ multiplex PCR, the TCRdb table keeps only in-frame clones and is missing some. The DNA was the basis for D and trimming; V, J and clone size are from that table. This table has 150,000 or so clones, roughly 90% appearing once. Seattle cases were enrolled at active infection and followed longitudinally. The sample taken for sequencing was peripheral blood. This receptor was identified in a man aged 55 to 69 with COVID-19, enrolled during active disease. This chain uses TRBV30 with TRBJ1-1; D gene unclear. CDR3 nucleotide sequence: TGTGCCTGGAGTGCAGGTAACACTGAAGCTTTCTTT. Protein product: CAWSAGNTEAFF.